This T cell receptor (beta chain) was profiled in a study of T cells and copy number aberrations in small-cell lung cancer. Sequencing used immunoSEQ multiplex PCR; TCRdb keeps in-frame clones, though not all of them. The table shows about 6,800 clones, with about 72% occurring only once. Each donor had smoking or heavy second-hand smoke exposure. Sequencing used normal tissue next to the tumor. This receptor was taken from a woman aged 70 to 79 with small cell lung cancer. Some clones in this sample may be carry-over from other donors' samples.

CDR3 nucleotide sequence: TGTGCCAGCAGCCCAGAACAAACGGCCTTAGGCGAAAAACTGTTTTTT. Residues: CASSPEQTALGEKLFF. This chain connects TRBV4-2 to TRBJ1-4, with D unclear. V was cut by 4 bases and J by 8 bases, with 20 bases left in between. This CDR3 spans 16 amino acids. Germline loops: CDR1 LGHNA, CDR2 YNFKEQ.